This T cell receptor (beta chain) was captured in a study of CD8 T cells in Susac syndrome. In blood CD8+ and CD4+ T cells, TCR beta underwent sequencing. The CDR3 runs 15 residues. Germline V lookup: CDR1 MNHNY, CDR2 SVGAGI (reference sequence). Trimming left V 3 bases short and J 6 bases short, with 16 bases between. RNA totalling roughly 0.45 to 1 ug underwent reverse transcription with random hexamers. MiXCR, applied by TCRdb to the immunoSEQ multiplex PCR reads, yields one record per CDR3 protein. The data contain 100,000 to 150,000 distinct CDR3 sequences, 94% of them singletons. The chain combines TRBV6-6 with TRBJ2-3; tentatively, D is TRBD2 (5 bases). The receptor's source is a human donor in good health. Source material: CD4+ T cells from PBMCs. CDR3: CASSYWGREPDTQYF. The CDR3 region has the DNA TGTGCCAGCAGTTATTGGGGTAGGGAGCCGGATACGCAGTATTTT.